The clone carrying this T cell receptor (beta chain) was seen more than once but under ten times. Antigen: not known. Treatment of the sample: approximately nine-day PBMC culture with coronavirus spike peptide pools or control peptides (ViraFEST assay). With peptide pools, ViraFEST first expanded antigen-specific T cells and afterwards sequenced their TCRs. The data were taken from a study of vaccination and CD4 T cells after COVID-19. Study background: Two doses of either BNT162b2 or mRNA-1273 vaccine were given to participants.

The CDR3 totals 14 residues. The J segment lost 2 bases and the V segment lost 4 bases, leaving 1 base of the junction unmatched. Germline CDR1 SGHVS, CDR2 FQNEAQ. The Oncomine TCR Beta short-read assay sequenced DNA from cultured CD4+ T cells. It was from cultured CD4+ T cells that genomic DNA was extracted. MiXCR, run by TCRdb on the PCR reads, gives a single entry per CDR3 protein. This sample has 20,000 or so distinct CDR3 sequences, with approximately 40% found just once. Source: CD4+ T cells from blood, cultured in vitro, taken after SARS-CoV-2 vaccination. The chain joins TRBV7-8 to TRBJ2-7, with 11 bases that match TRBD2. The sequence came from a human donor who had recovered from COVID-19. The DNA of the CDR3 is TGTGCCAGCAGCTCACTAGCGGGGGCCTACGAGCAGTACTTC. Protein: CASSSLAGAYEQYF.